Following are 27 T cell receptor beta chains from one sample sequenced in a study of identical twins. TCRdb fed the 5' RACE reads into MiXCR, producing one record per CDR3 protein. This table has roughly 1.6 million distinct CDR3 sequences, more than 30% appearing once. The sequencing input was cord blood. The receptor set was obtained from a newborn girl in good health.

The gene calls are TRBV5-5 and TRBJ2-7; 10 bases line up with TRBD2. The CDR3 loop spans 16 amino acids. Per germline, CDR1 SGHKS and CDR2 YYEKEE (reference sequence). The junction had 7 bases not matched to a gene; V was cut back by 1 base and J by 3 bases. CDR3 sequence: CASSLPTLAGYYEQYF. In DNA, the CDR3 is TGTGCCAGCAGCTTGCCTACACTAGCGGGATACTACGAGCAGTACTTC.

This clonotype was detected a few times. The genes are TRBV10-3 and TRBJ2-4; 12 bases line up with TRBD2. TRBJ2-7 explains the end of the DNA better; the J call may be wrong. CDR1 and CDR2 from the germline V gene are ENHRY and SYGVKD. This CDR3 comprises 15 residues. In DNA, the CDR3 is TGTGCCATCAGGAACCCTAGCGGGGGGGGGCTCGAGCAGTACTTC. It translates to CAIRNPSGGGLEQYF.

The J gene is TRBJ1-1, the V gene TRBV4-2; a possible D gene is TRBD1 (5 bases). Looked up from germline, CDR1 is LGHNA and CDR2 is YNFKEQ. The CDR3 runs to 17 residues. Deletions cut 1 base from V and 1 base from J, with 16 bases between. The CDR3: CASSQVVVEGENTEAFF. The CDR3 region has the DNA TGTGCCAGCAGCCAAGTCGTTGTCGAAGGGGAGAACACTGAAGCTTTCTTT.

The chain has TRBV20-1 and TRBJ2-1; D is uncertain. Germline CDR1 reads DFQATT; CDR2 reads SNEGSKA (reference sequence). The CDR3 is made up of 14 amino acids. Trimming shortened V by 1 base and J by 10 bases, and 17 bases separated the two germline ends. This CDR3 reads CSARAQDGSYEQFF. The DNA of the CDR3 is TGCAGTGCTAGAGCCCAGGACGGCTCCTACGAGCAGTTCTTC.

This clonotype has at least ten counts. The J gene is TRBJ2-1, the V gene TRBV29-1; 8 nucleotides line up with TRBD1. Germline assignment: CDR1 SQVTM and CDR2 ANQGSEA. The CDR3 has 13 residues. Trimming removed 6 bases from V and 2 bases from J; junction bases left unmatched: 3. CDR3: CSVQGGTYNEQFF. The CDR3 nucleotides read TGCAGCGTACAGGGGGGAACCTACAATGAGCAGTTCTTC.

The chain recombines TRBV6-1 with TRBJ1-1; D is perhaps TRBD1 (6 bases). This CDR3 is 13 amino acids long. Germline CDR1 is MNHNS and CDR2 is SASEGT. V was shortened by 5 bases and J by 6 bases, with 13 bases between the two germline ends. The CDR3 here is CASSLYRAAEAFF. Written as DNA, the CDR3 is TGTGCCAGCAGTCTCTACAGGGCCGCTGAAGCTTTCTTT.

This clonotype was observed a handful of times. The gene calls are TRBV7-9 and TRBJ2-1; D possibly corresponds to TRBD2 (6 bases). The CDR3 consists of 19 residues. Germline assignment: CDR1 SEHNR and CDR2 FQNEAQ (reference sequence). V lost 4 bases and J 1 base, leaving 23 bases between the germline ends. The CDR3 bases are TGTGCCAGCAGCTCAATGTCACTAGCCCGGAATATGTCCTACAATGAGCAGTTCTTC. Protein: CASSSMSLARNMSYNEQFF.

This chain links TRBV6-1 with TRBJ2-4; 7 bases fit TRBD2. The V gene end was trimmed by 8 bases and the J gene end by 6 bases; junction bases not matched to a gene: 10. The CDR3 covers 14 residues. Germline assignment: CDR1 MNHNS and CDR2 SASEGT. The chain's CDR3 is CASRSLAELNIQYF. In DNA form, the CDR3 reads TGTGCCAGCCGCTCCCTAGCGGAACTAAACATTCAGTACTTC.

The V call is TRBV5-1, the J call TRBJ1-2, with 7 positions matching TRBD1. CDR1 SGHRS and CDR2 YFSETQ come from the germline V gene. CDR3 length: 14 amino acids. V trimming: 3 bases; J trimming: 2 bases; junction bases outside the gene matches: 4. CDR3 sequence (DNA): TGCGCCAGCAGCTCTCCGACAGGGAACTATGGCTACACCTTC. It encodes CASSSPTGNYGYTF. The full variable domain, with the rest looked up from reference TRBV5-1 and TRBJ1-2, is KAGVTQTPRYLIKTRGQQVTLSCSPISGHRSVSWYQQTPGQGLQFLFEYFSETQRNKGNFPGRFSGRQFSNSRSEMNVSTLELGDSALYLCASSSPTGNYGYTFGSGTRLTVV.

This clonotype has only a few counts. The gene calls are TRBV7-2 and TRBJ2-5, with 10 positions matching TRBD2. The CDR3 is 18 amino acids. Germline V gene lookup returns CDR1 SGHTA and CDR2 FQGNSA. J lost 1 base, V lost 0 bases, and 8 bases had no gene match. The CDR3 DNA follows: TGTGCCAGCAGCTTAGCGAGGGGAATAGCGGGGGGCCAAGAGACCCAGTACTTC. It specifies CASSLARGIAGGQETQYF. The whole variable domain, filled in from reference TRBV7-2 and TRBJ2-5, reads GAGVSQSPSNKVTEKGKDVELRCDPISGHTALYWYRQSLGQGLEFLIYFQGNSAPDKSGLPSDRFSAERTGGSVSTLTIQRTQQEDSAVYLCASSLARGIAGGQETQYFGPGTRLLVL.

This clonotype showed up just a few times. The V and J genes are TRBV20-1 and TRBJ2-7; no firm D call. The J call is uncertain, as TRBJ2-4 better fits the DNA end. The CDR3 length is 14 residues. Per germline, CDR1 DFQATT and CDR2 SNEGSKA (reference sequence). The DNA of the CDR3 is TGCAGTGCTAGAATGGGCCTAGGCTCGGCCATTCAGTACTTC. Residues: CSARMGLGSAIQYF.

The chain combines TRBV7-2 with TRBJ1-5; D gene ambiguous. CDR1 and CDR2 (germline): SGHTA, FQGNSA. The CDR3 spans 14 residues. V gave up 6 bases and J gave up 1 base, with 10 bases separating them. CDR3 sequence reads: CASSISGSNQPQHF. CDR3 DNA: TGTGCCAGCAGTATAAGTGGGAGCAATCAGCCCCAGCATTTT.

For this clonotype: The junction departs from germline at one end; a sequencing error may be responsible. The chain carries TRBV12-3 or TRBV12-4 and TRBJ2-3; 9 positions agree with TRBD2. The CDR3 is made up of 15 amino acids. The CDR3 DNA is TGTGCCAGCAGTCGAGCGGGGACTAGCACAGATACGCAATATTTT. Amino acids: CASSRAGTSTDTQYF.

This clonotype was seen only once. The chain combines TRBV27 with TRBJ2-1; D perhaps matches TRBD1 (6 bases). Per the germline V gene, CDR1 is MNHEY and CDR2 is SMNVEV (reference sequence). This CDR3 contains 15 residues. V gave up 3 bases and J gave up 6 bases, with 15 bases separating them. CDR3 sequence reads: CASSFSTGSPNEQFF. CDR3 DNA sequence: TGTGCCAGCAGTTTTTCGACAGGATCCCCCAATGAGCAGTTCTTC.

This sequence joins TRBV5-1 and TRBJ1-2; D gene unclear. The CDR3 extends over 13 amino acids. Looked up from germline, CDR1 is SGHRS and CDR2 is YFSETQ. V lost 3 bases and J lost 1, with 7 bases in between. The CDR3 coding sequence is TGCGCCAGCAGCTGGCAGGTTAACTATGGCTACACCTTC. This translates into CASSWQVNYGYTF. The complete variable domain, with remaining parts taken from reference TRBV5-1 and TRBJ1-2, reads KAGVTQTPRYLIKTRGQQVTLSCSPISGHRSVSWYQQTPGQGLQFLFEYFSETQRNKGNFPGRFSGRQFSNSRSEMNVSTLELGDSALYLCASSWQVNYGYTFGSGTRLTVV.

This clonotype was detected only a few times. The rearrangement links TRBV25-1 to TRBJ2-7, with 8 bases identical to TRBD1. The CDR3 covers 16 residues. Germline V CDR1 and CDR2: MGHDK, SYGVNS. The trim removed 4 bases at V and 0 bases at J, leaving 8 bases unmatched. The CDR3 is CASSGPGQGPSYEQYF. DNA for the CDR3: TGTGCCAGCAGTGGCCCAGGACAGGGACCCTCCTACGAGCAGTACTTC.

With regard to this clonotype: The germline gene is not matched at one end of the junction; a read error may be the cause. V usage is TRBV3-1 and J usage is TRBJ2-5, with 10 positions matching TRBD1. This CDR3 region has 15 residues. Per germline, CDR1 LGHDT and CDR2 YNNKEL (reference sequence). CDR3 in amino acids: CVSSQWDRGKGEQYF. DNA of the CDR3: TGTGTCAGCAGCCAATGGGACAGGGGAAAAGGGGAGCAGTACTTC.

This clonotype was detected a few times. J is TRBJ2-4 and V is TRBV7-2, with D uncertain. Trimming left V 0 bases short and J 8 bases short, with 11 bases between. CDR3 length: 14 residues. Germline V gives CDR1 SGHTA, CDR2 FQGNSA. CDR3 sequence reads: CASSLAPPRDIQYF. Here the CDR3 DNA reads TGTGCCAGCAGCTTAGCGCCCCCACGGGACATTCAGTACTTC.

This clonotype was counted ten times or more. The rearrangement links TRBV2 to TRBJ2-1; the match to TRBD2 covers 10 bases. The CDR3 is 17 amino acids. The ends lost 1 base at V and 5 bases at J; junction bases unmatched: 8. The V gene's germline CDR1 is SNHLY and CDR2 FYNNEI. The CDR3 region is CASSEGRGLAVNNEQFF. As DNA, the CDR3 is TGTGCCAGCAGTGAAGGTCGCGGACTAGCGGTAAACAATGAGCAGTTCTTC.

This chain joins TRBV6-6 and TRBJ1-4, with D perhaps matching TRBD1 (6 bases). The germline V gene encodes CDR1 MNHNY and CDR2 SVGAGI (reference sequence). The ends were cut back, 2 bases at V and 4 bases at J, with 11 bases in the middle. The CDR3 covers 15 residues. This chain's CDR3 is CASSYGTNLNEKLFF. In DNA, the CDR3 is TGTGCCAGCAGTTACGGGACAAACCTTAATGAAAAACTGTTTTTT.

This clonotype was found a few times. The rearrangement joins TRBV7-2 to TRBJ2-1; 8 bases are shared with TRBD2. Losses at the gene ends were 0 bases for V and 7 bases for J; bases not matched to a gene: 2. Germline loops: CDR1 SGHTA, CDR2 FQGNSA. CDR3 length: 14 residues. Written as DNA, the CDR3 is TGTGCCAGCAGCTTAGCGAGACTAGCGAATGAGCAGTTCTTC. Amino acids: CASSLARLANEQFF.

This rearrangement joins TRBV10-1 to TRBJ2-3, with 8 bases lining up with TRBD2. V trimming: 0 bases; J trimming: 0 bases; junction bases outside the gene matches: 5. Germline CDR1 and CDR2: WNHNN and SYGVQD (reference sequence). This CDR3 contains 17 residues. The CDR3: CASSESTASGSTDTQYF. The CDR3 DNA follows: TGCGCCAGCAGTGAGTCGACGGCTAGCGGGAGCACAGATACGCAGTATTTT.

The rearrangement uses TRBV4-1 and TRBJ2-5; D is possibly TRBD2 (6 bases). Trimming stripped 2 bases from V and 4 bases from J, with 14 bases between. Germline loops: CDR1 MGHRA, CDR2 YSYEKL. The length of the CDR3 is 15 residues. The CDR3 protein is CASSQPYMGGETQYF. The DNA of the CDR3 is TGCGCCAGCAGCCAACCTTATATGGGGGGAGAGACCCAGTACTTC.

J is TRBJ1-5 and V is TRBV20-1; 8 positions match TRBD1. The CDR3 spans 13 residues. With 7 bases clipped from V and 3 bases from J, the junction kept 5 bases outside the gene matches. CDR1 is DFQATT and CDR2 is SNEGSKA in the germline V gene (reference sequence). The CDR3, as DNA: TGCAGTGGCGGACAGGGACACAATCAGCCCCAGCATTTT. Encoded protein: CSGGQGHNQPQHF.

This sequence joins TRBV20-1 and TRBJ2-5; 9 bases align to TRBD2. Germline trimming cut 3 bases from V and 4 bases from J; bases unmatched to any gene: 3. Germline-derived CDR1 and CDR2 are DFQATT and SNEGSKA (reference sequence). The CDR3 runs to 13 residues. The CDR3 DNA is TGCAGTGCTAGGCGGGAGGGCCTAGAGACCCAGTACTTC. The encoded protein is CSARREGLETQYF.

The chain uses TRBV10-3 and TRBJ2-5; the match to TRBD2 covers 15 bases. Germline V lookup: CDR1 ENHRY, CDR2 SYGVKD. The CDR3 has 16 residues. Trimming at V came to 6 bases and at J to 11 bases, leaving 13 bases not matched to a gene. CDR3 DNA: TGTGCCATCAGAGGACTAGCGGGAGGGAAGGGCAATGAGCAGTACTTC. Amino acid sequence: CAIRGLAGGKGNEQYF.

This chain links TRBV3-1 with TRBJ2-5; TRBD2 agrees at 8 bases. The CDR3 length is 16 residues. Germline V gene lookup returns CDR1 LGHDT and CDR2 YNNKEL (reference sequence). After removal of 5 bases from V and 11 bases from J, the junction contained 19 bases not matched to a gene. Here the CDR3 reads CASSGSGGHHTNEQYF. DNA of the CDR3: TGTGCCAGCAGCGGCAGCGGGGGTCATCATACGAATGAGCAGTACTTC.